One and the same sample provided the 26 T cell receptor beta chains below, sequenced in a study of molecular identifiers for immune sequencing clone quantification. Via MiXCR, TCRdb re-called the PCR reads, giving one row per CDR3 protein. The sample holds roughly 97,000 distinct CDR3 sequences, roughly a quarter seen once. The sequenced material came from naive CD8+ T cells from blood, with Jurkat cell RNA spiked in. As for subset: FACS-sorted CD8+CD4-CCR7+CD45RA+ naive T cells. These receptors were taken from a human donor in good health. Some libraries in this study had Jurkat cell RNA spiked in.

This clonotype was found a few times. The V and J genes are TRBV4-3 and TRBJ1-1; D ambiguous. Looked up from germline, CDR1 is LGHNA and CDR2 is YSLEER. Trimming removed 0 bases from V and 5 bases from J, with 13 bases in between. The CDR3 runs to 15 residues. CDR3: CASSQDSSGWTEAFF. The CDR3 DNA reads as TGCGCCAGCAGCCAAGATTCCTCCGGGTGGACTGAAGCTTTCTTT.

This clonotype has a count of ten or more. This chain joins TRBV5-5 and TRBJ2-5; 7 bases are a match to TRBD2. Unmatched junction bases numbered 7, after V lost 0 bases and J lost 5 bases. The CDR3 totals 15 residues. The germline gives CDR1 SGHKS, CDR2 YYEKEE (reference sequence). DNA of the CDR3: TGTGCCAGCAGCTTGGTGGGAGGGGCTGGGGAGACCCAGTACTTC. This sequence encodes CASSLVGGAGETQYF.

This clonotype was observed many times. This chain joins TRBV27 and TRBJ2-7, with 11 bases identical to TRBD2. Trimming cost V 5 bases and J 0 bases; bases outside gene matches: 6. The germline CDR1 and CDR2 sequences are MNHEY and SMNVEV (reference sequence). This CDR3 is 16 amino acids long. DNA for the CDR3: TGTGCCAGCAGTCCGCAGACTAGCGGGATCTCCTACGAGCAGTACTTC. Translated, it gives CASSPQTSGISYEQYF.

This clonotype was seen many times. J is TRBJ2-7 and V is TRBV6-5; D gene uncertain. Germline V lookup: CDR1 MNHEY, CDR2 SVGAGI. Trimming left V 2 bases short and J 7 bases short, with 9 bases between. The CDR3 is 12 residues long. Here the CDR3 reads CASSYPAGEQYF. Here the CDR3 DNA reads TGTGCCAGCAGTTACCCGGCCGGGGAGCAGTACTTC.

This clonotype was seen repeatedly, ten times or more. The chain combines TRBV5-4 with TRBJ2-7; 11 nucleotides match TRBD2. The CDR3 sequence is 17 residues long. Trimming removed 0 bases from V and 2 bases from J; junction bases left unmatched: 7. The germline V gene has CDR1 SGHNT and CDR2 YYREEE (reference sequence). This CDR3 is CASSLVLAGVGPYEQYF. As DNA, the CDR3 is TGTGCCAGCAGCTTGGTACTAGCGGGAGTAGGACCCTACGAGCAGTACTTC.

This clonotype was counted at least ten times. The CDR3 DNA follows: TGTGCCACCAGCAGAGAGGAGACTCTGAATGAAAAACTGTTTTTT. Translating it yields CATSREETLNEKLFF. The chain uses TRBV15 and TRBJ1-4; D remains ambiguous. The germline V gene has CDR1 LNHNV and CDR2 YYDKDF (reference sequence). This CDR3 region has 15 residues. The V and J ends lost 0 bases and 5 bases respectively, with 10 bases between them.

This clonotype was seen a handful of times. This chain links TRBV19 with TRBJ1-3; D not resolved. The CDR3 consists of 12 residues. Germline values: CDR1 LNHDA, CDR2 SQIVND (reference sequence). The V end was cut by 7 bases, the J end by 3 bases, with 7 bases between. This chain's CDR3 is CASTWDGNTIYF. The CDR3 DNA sequence: TGTGCCAGTACTTGGGATGGAAACACCATATATTTT.

This clonotype was detected ten times or more. The chain uses TRBV27 and TRBJ1-5; 9 bases agree with TRBD1. The CDR3 consists of 15 residues. CDR1 is MNHEY, CDR2 SMNVEV, per germline (reference sequence). V shed 5 bases, J shed 6 bases, and the junction held 8 bases outside the gene matches. CDR3 residues: CASSAGQGMGQPQHF. CDR3 bases: TGTGCCAGCAGTGCGGGACAGGGTATGGGTCAGCCCCAGCATTTT.

Concerning this clonotype: A much larger clonotype is one base distant, so this may be a read error. The chain has TRBV4-1 and TRBJ1-5; D possibly corresponds to TRBD1 (6 bases). The CDR3 covers 15 residues. Germline values: CDR1 MGHRA, CDR2 YSYEKL. In DNA, the CDR3 is TGCGCCAGCAGCCAAGGTCCGACAGGTGGGCAGCTCCAGCATTTT. This sequence encodes CASSQGPTGGQLQHF.

As regards this clonotype: Possible read error: a much larger clone is one base away. Because the CDR3 is missing its conserved closing phenylalanine or tryptophan, this is likely a read error. The V call is TRBV10-2, the J call TRBJ1-5; 9 bases align to TRBD1. CDR1 is WSHSY, CDR2 SAAADI, per germline. V lost 8 bases and J lost 7; bases outside the gene matches: 6. The CDR3 extends over 13 amino acids. CDR3 DNA sequence: TGCGCCAGCTCCGGGACAGGGCCCCAGCCCCAGCATTAT. This translates into CASSGTGPQPQHY.

CDR3 DNA: TGCAGCGTTGACATGCGCGCAGGGGGCACTGAAGCTTTCTTT. Residues: CSVDMRAGGTEAFF. V gene TRBV29-1 combines with J gene TRBJ1-1; 7 positions agree with TRBD1. Germline V gene data show CDR1 as SQVTM and CDR2 as ANQGSEA. The V segment lost 3 bases and the J segment 4 bases; nucleotides outside the gene matches: 8. The CDR3 contains 14 residues.

This clonotype appeared many times. This sequence joins TRBV7-2 and TRBJ2-7, with TRBD2 as a possible D gene (6 bases). Germline loops: CDR1 SGHTA, CDR2 FQGNSA. The CDR3 is 14 residues long. Trimming pared 1 base from V and 2 bases from J, leaving 9 bases between. The CDR3 sequence is CASSLGLATYEQYF. CDR3 nucleotides: TGTGCCAGCAGCTTAGGGCTAGCGACCTACGAGCAGTACTTC.

Comment on this clonotype: This may arise from a read error, as a much more abundant clone is one base away. This chain joins TRBV13 and TRBJ2-3; no definite D call. The CDR3 has 13 residues. The germline CDR1 and CDR2 sequences are PRHDT and FYEKMQ (reference sequence). The CDR3 region has the DNA TGTGCCAACAGCTCACATAACATGCATACGCAGTATTTT. Translation: CANSSHNMHTQYF.

This clonotype appeared many times. CDR3 sequence (DNA): TGTGCCAGCAGCCCAGGTTCTGGGGCCAACGTCCTGACTTTC. It encodes CASSPGSGANVLTF. V usage is TRBV7-9 and J usage is TRBJ2-6; D is undetermined. Germline V lookup: CDR1 SEHNR, CDR2 FQNEAQ (reference sequence). The length of the CDR3 is 14 residues. The germline V and J ends were trimmed by 5 bases and 1 base, with 6 bases remaining between them. The full variable domain, with the rest looked up from reference TRBV7-9 and TRBJ2-6, is DTGVSQNPRHKITKRGQNVTFRCDPISEHNRLYWYRQTLGQGPEFLTYFQNEAQLEKSRLLSDRFSAERPKGSFSTLEIQRTEQGDSAMYLCASSPGSGANVLTFGAGSRLTVL.

This clonotype was seen repeatedly, ten times or more. V and J are TRBV6-2 or TRBV6-3 and TRBJ2-1; D might be TRBD2 (5 bases). The CDR3 has 16 residues. Germline lookup yields CDR1 MNHEY and CDR2 SVGEGT. V was pared by 5 bases and J by 7 bases, with 21 bases between. CDR3 protein: CASSPHASRDANEQFF. In DNA, the CDR3 is TGTGCCAGCAGTCCTCATGCGTCCCGGGATGCTAATGAGCAGTTCTTC.

V usage is TRBV2 and J usage is TRBJ2-1; no clear D. This CDR3 contains 12 residues. Trimming took off 4 bases at V and 5 bases at J, with 6 bases between the two ends. Germline CDR1 is SNHLY and CDR2 is FYNNEI. The CDR3 sequence: CASSGFNNEQFF. Here the CDR3 DNA reads TGTGCCAGCAGTGGATTCAACAATGAGCAGTTCTTC.

The table lists this clonotype with many counts. This CDR3 reads CASSLDVGGVTDTQYF. As DNA, the CDR3 is TGTGCCAGCAGTTTAGATGTAGGGGGGGTCACAGATACGCAGTATTTT. The rearrangement links TRBV28 to TRBJ2-3; TRBD2 might be the D (7 bases). Germline V CDR1 and CDR2: MDHEN, SYDVKM. Between the trimmed V and J ends, which lost 2 bases and 2 bases, there was a span of 14 bases. The CDR3 is 16 amino acids.

A remark on this clonotype: The CDR3 carries no conserved terminal phenylalanine or tryptophan, so it likely arises from a read error. V gene TRBV4-3 combines with J gene TRBJ2-1; 9 bases line up with TRBD2. Germline V CDR1 and CDR2: LGHNA, YSLEER. With 3 bases clipped from V and 8 bases from J, the junction kept 5 bases outside the gene matches. The CDR3 totals 14 residues. The CDR3 region has the DNA TGCGCCAGCAGCCAGCGCGGGAGGGCGTATGAGCAGTTCTCC. As protein: CASSQRGRAYEQFS.

As to this clonotype: This may arise from a read error, as a much more abundant clone is one base away. J is TRBJ2-7 and V is TRBV9; TRBD2 aligns across 7 bases. The V gene's germline CDR1 is SGDLS and CDR2 YYNGEE. Trimming took 0 bases from V and 6 from J; bases not matched to a gene: 6. CDR3 length equals 14 residues. The CDR3 reads CASSVAGTTVEQYF. The CDR3 DNA is TGTGCCAGCAGCGTAGCAGGGACTACGGTCGAGCAGTACTTC.

The chain recombines TRBV2 with TRBJ1-1, with D perhaps matching TRBD1 (5 bases). Germline CDR1 reads SNHLY; CDR2 reads FYNNEI. CDR3 length equals 15 residues. The V end lost 5 bases, the J end lost 4 bases, and 17 bases lay between the germline ends. The CDR3 spells CASSSGPRQGTEAFF. CDR3 sequence (DNA): TGTGCCAGCAGTTCGGGTCCCCGGCAGGGCACTGAAGCTTTCTTT.

This clonotype was detected ten times or more. The chain recombines TRBV6-1 with TRBJ1-4, with TRBD1 as a possible D gene (5 bases). The CDR3 consists of 18 residues. From germline, CDR1 is MNHNS and CDR2 SASEGT. Between the trimmed V and J ends, which lost 4 bases and 8 bases, there was a span of 26 bases. This CDR3 is CASSVRPQRGLTKEKLFF. The CDR3 bases are TGTGCCAGCAGTGTTCGACCGCAGCGGGGCCTGACAAAGGAAAAACTGTTTTTT.

The chain employs TRBV13 and TRBJ2-5, with a possible D match to TRBD2 (7 bases). The CDR3 is 13 amino acids. V was trimmed by 5 bases and J by 5 bases, leaving 12 bases between them. The germline V gene has CDR1 PRHDT and CDR2 FYEKMQ (reference sequence). DNA of the CDR3: TGTGCCAGCAGCACGGGGGGCACGGAGACCCAGTACTTC. This sequence encodes CASSTGGTETQYF.

V usage is TRBV4-1 and J usage is TRBJ2-7, with D possibly being TRBD2 (5 bases). V dropped 5 bases and J dropped 4 bases, with 15 bases sitting between them. CDR1 MGHRA and CDR2 YSYEKL come from the germline V gene. This CDR3 spans 14 amino acids. The CDR3 loop is CASSISAGTYEQYF. DNA for the CDR3: TGCGCCAGCAGCATTAGCGCTGGAACATACGAGCAGTACTTC.

As to this clonotype: Germline and junction disagree at one end, which may indicate a read error. The chain joins TRBV19 to TRBJ2-2; 7 nucleotides line up with TRBD2. The CDR3 runs to 13 residues. CDR1 and CDR2 from the germline V gene are LNHDA and SQIVND (reference sequence). The CDR3 reads CAIKQDQRGGLFF. For the CDR3, the DNA is TGTGCCATAAAACAGGACCAACGCGGGGGGCTGTTTTTT.

The CDR3 nucleotides read TGTGCCAGCAGTATCTTAGGGACAGGGGGTCCCGAGCAGTACTTC. Translation gives CASSILGTGGPEQYF. This chain connects TRBV12-3 or TRBV12-4 to TRBJ2-7, with TRBD1 matching 11 bases. The CDR3 extends over 15 amino acids. The junction had 9 bases not matched to a gene; V was cut back by 5 bases and J by 6 bases.

This clonotype was counted only a few times. The genes are TRBV6-6 and TRBJ1-5, with D unresolved. Per the germline V gene, CDR1 is MNHNY and CDR2 is SVGAGI (reference sequence). V lost 8 bases, J lost 10 bases, and 21 bases lay in between. The CDR3 is 14 amino acids. This chain's CDR3 is CASGPDTTPPPQHF. CDR3 bases: TGTGCCAGCGGCCCCGACACTACCCCCCCCCCCCAGCATTTT.